The present T cell receptor (beta chain) was sequenced within a study of T cells in Graves' hyperthyroidism and ophthalmopathy (dated by TCRdb to between 2018 and 2021). Regarding the research as a whole: Peripheral blood samples were taken at the time of initial diagnosis, prior to any treatment. TCR V-J signatures able to tell the groups apart were searched for in a discovery cohort of 95 or so patients, of whom over 40 had Graves' ophthalmopathy and 57 had stable Graves' hyperthyroidism. Whether ophthalmopathy could be predicted prospectively was tested in an independent validation cohort made up of 18 to 20 hyperthyroidism patients plus 17 patients who later progressed to ophthalmopathy. For training and testing, the 80 to 100 patients in the discovery cohort were randomly divided in a 7:3 ratio. The study also compared thyroid tissue and blood T-cell repertoires from over 5 Graves' hyperthyroidism patients. After sampling, hyperthyroidism patients received methimazole starting at 30 mg daily, and ophthalmopathy patients received high-dose intravenous methylprednisolone. TCR Vbeta CDR3 sequencing of some 140 peripheral blood samples (more than 40 ophthalmopathy, about 74 hyperthyroidism and roughly 17 progressor patients) is reported in the paper. Findings and caveats that apply to the study as a whole: Most expanded thyroid clonotypes (frequency above 0.001) were also detected in blood, suggesting blood repertoires may reflect thyroid immune responses. In validation, the model predicted progression to ophthalmopathy a median of roughly 6.1 months before onset, with 70% to 71% sensitivity and roughly 77% specificity. No statistical method was used to fix the sample size in advance, and group allocation was not hidden from the investigators. A 13 V-J signature model separated ophthalmopathy from stable hyperthyroidism, with about 90% sensitivity and roughly 84% specificity in cross-validation and 80%/75% in testing.

The TCR beta CDR3 regions were amplified from RNA transcripts. A first-round RT-PCR of the TCR CDR3 used the HTBI primer set with the Qiagen OneStep RT-PCR kit. The libraries were constructed in a second round of multiplex PCR and then size-selected and purified. Libraries were sequenced paired-end with 100 bp reads on an Illumina HiSeq2000. The study's own analysis went as follows. Raw data were processed with SOAPnuke, discarding reads with adapters, uncalled bases, mean Phred below 15, or no exact constant-primer or identifier match. High-quality paired reads were merged using COPE v1.2.5, and each unique nucleotide sequence was defined as a clonotype. MiTCR v1.1 was used to align the clonotypes against IMGT TRBV, TRBD and TRBJ reference segments. The analysis included only V-J combinations with a frequency above 0.0001, which together covered 98% to 99.2% of the repertoires. A TCS score was defined as the ratio of F50 (clonal expansion) to E x V (chaos), with BLOSUM62-based TCRdist applied between CDR3 peptides within each V-J. Welch's t-statistics and random forest reduced fewer than 600 V-J features to roughly 13, which were used in a naive Bayes classifier (R e1071). TCRdb itself trimmed the public reads at Q25 with fastp, ran MiXCR and retained productive beta chains. CDR3 protein sequences are deduplicated, and each keeps its most common genes and DNA. The V and J calls come from TCRdb's annotation, not from the publication. Present in this sample are 310,000 or so distinct CDR3 sequences, 15% to 20% of which were seen just once. The biggest ten clones account for over 45% of the sample.

This clonotype was counted ten times or more. Its antigen target is currently unknown. One base away there is no much larger clone; base qualities are not given. In the ophthalmopathy patients, disease was moderately to severely active, with a Clinical Activity Score of 3 or more, a NOSPECS grade of 4 or more, and a duration of less than 3 months. Any patient with an uncontrolled infection, another autoimmune disease, pregnancy or lactation was excluded. Diagnoses relied on clinical symptoms, serum thyroxine and TRAb, thyroid ultrasound and orbital computed tomography. PBMCs were separated from 7.5 to 10 ml of fresh peripheral blood using Ficoll-Paque density gradient centrifugation. Total RNA was extracted using Trizol reagent, and RNA quality was assessed on an Agilent 2100 Bioanalyzer. The sequence was obtained from a woman in her sixties or seventies with Graves' ophthalmopathy. Sequences were obtained from blood.

CDR3 sequence: CASSYQGIFNNEQFF. The bases read TGTGCCAGCAGTTACCAGGGGATTTTCAACAATGAGCAGTTCTTC. The sequence is built from TRBV6-6 and TRBJ2-1, and possibly TRBD1, on 6 matching bases. CDR1 and CDR2 (MNHNY, SVGAGI) derive from the germline V gene (reference sequence). The germline ends are 13 bases apart after V is trimmed by 2 bases and J by 5 bases. The CDR3 goes from the cysteine to the phenylalanine over 15 residues. Of all the DNA, just the CDR3 is kept, 45 bases in frame from base 1.